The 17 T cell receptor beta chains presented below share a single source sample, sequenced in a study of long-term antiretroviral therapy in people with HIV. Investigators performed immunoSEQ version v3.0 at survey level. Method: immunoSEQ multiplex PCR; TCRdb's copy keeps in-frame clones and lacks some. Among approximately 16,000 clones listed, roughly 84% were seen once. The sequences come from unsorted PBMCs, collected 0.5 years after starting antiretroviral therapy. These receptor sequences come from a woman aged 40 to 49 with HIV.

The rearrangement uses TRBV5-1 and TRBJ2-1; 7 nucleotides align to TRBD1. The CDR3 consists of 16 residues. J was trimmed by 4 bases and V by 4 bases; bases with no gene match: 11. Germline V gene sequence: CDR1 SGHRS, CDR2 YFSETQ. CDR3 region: CASSGDSWKGYNEQFF. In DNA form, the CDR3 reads TGCGCCAGCAGCGGGGACAGTTGGAAAGGTTACAATGAGCAGTTCTTC. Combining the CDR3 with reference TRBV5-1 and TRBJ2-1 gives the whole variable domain KAGVTQTPRYLIKTRGQQVTLSCSPISGHRSVSWYQQTPGQGLQFLFEYFSETQRNKGNFPGRFSGRQFSNSRSEMNVSTLELGDSALYLCASSGDSWKGYNEQFFGPGTRLTVL.

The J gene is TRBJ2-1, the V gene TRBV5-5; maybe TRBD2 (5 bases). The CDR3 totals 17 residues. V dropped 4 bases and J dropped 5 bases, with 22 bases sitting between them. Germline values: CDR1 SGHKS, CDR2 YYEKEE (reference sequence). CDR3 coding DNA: TGTGCCAGCAGCCCCAACAGACCAAAGCTAGCTAACAATGAGCAGTTCTTC. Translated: CASSPNRPKLANNEQFF.

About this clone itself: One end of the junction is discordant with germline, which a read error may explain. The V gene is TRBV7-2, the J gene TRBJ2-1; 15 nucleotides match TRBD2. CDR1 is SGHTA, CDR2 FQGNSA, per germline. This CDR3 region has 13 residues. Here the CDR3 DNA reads TGTGCCAGCAGACCTGGACTAGCGGGAGGGCCCCTCTTC. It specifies CASRPGLAGGPLF.

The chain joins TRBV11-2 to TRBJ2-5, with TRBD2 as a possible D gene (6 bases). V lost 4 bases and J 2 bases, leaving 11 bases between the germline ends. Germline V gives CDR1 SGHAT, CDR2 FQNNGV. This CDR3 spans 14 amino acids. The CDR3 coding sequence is TGTGCCAGCAGCTCCCAGCGGGTTCAAGAGACCCAGTACTTC. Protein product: CASSSQRVQETQYF.

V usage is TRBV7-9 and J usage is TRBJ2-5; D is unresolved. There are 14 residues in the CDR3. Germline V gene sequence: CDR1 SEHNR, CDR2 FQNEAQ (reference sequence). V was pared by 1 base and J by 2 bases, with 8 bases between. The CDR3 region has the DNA TGTGCCAGCAGCTTAGTGGGGATGCAAGAGACCCAGTACTTC. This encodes CASSLVGMQETQYF.

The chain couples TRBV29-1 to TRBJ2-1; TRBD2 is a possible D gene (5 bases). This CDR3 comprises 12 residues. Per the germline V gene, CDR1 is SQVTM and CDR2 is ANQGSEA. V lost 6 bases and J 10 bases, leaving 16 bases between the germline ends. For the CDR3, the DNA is TGCAGCGTCGATACTAGGATAGGAGAGCAGTTCTTC. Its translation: CSVDTRIGEQFF.

CDR3 in amino acids: CASRTIGLTESWNTEAFF. The CDR3 DNA is TGTGCCAGCAGAACTATTGGACTTACTGAAAGTTGGAACACTGAAGCTTTCTTT. The chain is built from TRBV28 and TRBJ1-1; no clear D. Germline V lookup: CDR1 MDHEN, CDR2 SYDVKM. The CDR3 covers 18 residues. V lost 6 bases and J lost 1, with 24 bases in between.

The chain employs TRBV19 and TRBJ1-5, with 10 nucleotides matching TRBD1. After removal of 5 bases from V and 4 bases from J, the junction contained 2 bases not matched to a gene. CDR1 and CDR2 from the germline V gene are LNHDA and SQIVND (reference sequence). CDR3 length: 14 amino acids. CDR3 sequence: CASSAGQGNQPQHF. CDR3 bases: TGTGCCAGTAGTGCGGGACAGGGGAATCAGCCCCAGCATTTT.

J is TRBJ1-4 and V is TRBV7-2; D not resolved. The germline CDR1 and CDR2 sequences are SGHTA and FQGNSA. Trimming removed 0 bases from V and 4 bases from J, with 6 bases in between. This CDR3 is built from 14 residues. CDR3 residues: CASSLAGHNEKLFF. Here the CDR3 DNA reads TGTGCCAGCAGCTTAGCCGGGCATAATGAAAAACTGTTTTTT.

The CDR3 nucleotides are TGCAGCGCCGGGGTGCAGGGGAACACTGAAGCTTTCTTT. This sequence encodes CSAGVQGNTEAFF. The J gene is TRBJ1-1, the V gene TRBV29-1; D is possibly TRBD1 (5 bases). Germline CDR1 SQVTM, CDR2 ANQGSEA. This CDR3 spans 13 amino acids. Trimming stripped 7 bases from V and 1 base from J, with 13 bases between.

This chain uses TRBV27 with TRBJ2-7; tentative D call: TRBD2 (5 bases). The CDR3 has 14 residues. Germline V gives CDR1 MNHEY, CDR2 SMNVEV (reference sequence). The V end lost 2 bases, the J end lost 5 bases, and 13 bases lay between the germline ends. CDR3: CASSLQWPRDEQYF. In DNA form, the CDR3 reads TGTGCCAGCAGTTTACAATGGCCGAGGGACGAGCAGTACTTC.

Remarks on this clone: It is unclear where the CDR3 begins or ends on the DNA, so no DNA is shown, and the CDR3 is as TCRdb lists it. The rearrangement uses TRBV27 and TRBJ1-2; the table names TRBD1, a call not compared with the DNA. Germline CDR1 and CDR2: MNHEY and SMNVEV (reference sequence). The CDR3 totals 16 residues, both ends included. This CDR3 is CASSFLAGLYNYGYTF.

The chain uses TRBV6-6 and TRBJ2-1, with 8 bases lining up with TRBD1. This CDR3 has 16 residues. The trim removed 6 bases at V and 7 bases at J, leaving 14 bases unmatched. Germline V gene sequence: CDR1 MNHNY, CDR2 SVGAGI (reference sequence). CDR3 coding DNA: TGTGCCAGCAGCTTCCCCCCGGTCAGGGGGCTAAATGAGCAGTTCTTC. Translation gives CASSFPPVRGLNEQFF.

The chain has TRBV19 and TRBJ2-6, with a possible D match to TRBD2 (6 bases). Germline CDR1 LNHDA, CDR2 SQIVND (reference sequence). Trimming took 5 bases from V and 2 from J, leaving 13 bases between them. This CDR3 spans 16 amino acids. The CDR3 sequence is CASSLQGGTGANVLTF. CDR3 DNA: TGTGCCAGTAGTTTGCAGGGAGGCACTGGGGCCAACGTCCTGACTTTC. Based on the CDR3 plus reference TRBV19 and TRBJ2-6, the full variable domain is DGGITQSPKYLFRKEGQNVTLSCEQNLNHDAMYWYRQDPGQGLRLIYYSQIVNDFQKGDIAEGYSVSREKKESFPLTVTSAQKNPTAFYLCASSLQGGTGANVLTFGAGSRLTVL.

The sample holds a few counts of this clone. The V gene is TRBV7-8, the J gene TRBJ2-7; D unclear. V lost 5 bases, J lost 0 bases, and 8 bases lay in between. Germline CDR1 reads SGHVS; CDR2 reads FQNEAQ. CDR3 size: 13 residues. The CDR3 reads CASSAPDSYEQYF. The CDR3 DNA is TGTGCCAGCAGCGCCCCAGACTCCTACGAGCAGTACTTC.

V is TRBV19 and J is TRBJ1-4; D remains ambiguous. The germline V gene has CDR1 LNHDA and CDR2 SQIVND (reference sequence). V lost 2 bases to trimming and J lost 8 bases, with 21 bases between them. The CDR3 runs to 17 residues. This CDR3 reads CASSISPSRRDGEKLFF. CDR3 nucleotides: TGTGCCAGTAGTATATCCCCCTCCCGGCGAGACGGCGAAAAACTGTTTTTT.

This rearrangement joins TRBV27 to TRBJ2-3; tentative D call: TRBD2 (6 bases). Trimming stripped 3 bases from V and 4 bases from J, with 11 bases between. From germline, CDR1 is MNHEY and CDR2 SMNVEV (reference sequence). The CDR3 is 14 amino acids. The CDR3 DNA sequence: TGTGCCAGCAGTTTTCTAGCGTTCCCAGATACGCAGTATTTT. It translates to CASSFLAFPDTQYF.